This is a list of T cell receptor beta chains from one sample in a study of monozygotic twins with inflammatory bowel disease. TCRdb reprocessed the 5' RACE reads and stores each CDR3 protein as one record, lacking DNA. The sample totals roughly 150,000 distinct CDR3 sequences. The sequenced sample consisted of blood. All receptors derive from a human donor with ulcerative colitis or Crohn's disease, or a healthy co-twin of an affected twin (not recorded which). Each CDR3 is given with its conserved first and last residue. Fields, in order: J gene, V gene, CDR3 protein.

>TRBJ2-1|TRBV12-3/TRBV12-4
CAITGVSDNEQFF
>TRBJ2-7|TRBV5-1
CASSLGLTGPNEQYF
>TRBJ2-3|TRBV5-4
CASSQLGSGTDTQYF
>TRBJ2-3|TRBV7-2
CASSFGLAGGQDTQYF
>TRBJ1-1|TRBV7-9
CASSRDGNTEAFF
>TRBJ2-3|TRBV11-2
CASSPRGARTDTQYF
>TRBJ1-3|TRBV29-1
CSVGQLSGNTIYF
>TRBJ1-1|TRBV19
CASSRQGVGTEAFF
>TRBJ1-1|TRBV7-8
CASSLGGRGRRTEAFF
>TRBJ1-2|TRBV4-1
CASSQWGNYGYTF
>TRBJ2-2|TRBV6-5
CASSYFSPGQGPTGELFF
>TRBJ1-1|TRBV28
CASSLRGTEAFF
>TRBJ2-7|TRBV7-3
CASSRTGSAYEQYF
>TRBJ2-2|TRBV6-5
CASSYWRTSGTTQAGELFF
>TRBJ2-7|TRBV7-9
CASSPRGEQYF
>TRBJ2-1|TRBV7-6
CASTLQTGLNEQFF
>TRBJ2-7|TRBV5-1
CASSLDTSGSISGEQYF
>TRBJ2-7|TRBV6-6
CASSYLGSYEQYF
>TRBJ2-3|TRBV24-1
CATSDFLGTALSTDTQYF
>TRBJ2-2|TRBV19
CASSPQGADTGELFF
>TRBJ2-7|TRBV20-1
CSARRRYEQYF
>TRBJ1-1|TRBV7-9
CASGNQGGTEAFF
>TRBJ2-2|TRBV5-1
CASSLLEGGIGELFF
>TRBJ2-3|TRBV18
CASSPTSGTDTQYF
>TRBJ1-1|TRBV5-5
CASSELGHPQTGFF
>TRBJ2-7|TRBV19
CASSMRREGPYEQYF
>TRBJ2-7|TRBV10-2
CASRASGFYEQYF
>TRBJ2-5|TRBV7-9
CASSLGSRVQETQYF
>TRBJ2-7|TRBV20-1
CSARVGGYSYEQYF
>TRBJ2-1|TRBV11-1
CASSLSNNNEQFF
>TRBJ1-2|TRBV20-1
CSARERQGARDGYTF
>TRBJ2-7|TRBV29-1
CSVGGQGSSYEQYF
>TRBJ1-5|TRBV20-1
CSARGENDQPQHF
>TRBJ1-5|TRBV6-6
CASSRGQLNQPQHF
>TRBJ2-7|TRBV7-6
CASSPGRVVTYEQYF
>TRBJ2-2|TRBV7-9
CASTFRGRATPGELFF
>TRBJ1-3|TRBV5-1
CASSLVSSGNTIYF
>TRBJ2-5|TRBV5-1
CASSPDRWGQSFETQYF
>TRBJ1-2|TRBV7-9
CAGGGRTNYGYTF
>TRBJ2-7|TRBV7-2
CASSFYTGEYPALGGYGYEQYF
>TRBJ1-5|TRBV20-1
CSAPQTGPNQPQHF
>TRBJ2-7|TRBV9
CASSLQVPSPYEQYF
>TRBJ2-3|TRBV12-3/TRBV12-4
CASSPLILGGTDTQYF
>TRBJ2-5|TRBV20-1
CSAETIRGETQYF
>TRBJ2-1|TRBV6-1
CASGGLAGVGEQFF
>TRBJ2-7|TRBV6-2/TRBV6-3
CASSPGLTSSYEQYF
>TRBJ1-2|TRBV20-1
CSGPGSSSGYTF
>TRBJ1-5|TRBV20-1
CSASETENQPQHF
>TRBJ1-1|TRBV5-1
CASTLTGGTEAFF
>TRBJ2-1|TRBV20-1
CSVDRSSYNEQFF
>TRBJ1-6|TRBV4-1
CASSQVPGGTGNSPLHF
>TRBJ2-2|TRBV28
CASSSRDRGNTGELFF
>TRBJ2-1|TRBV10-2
CASSATSGWERNEQFF
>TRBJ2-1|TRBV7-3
CASSPKRERNNEQFF
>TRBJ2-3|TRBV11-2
CASSPGTIPSTDTQYF
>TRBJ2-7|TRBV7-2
CATGGSFLYEQYF